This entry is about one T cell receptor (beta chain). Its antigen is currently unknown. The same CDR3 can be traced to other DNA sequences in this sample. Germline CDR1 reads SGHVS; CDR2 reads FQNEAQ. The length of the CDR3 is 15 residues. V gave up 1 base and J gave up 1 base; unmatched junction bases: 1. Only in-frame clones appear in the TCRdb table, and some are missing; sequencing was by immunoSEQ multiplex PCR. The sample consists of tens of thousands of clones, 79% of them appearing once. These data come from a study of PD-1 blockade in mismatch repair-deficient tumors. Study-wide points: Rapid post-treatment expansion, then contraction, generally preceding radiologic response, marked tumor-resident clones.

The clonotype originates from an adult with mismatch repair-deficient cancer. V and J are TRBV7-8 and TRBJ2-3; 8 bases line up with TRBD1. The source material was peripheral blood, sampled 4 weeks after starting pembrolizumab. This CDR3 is CASSLEGQGTDTQYF. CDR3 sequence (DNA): TGTGCCAGCAGCTTAGAGGGACAGGGCACAGATACGCAGTATTTT.